The 27 T cell receptor beta chains reported below all come from one sample, sequenced in a study of cytomegalovirus exposure and HLA in healthy donors. Profiled with immunoSEQ multiplex PCR; TCRdb holds only in-frame clones, not every one. This table holds about 110,000 clones, more than 75% found once. The sample was PBMCs. The source of these receptors is a woman younger than 45 in good health and CMV-seropositive.

The chain joins TRBV2 to TRBJ2-2, with a tentative D call TRBD1 (6 bases). Trimming stripped 6 bases from V and 0 bases from J, with 11 bases between. CDR1 and CDR2 from the germline V gene are SNHLY and FYNNEI. The CDR3 runs 15 residues. The CDR3 DNA reads as TGTGCCAGCAGCCCGGACAGCGCGAACACCGGGGAGCTGTTTTTT. Its protein is CASSPDSANTGELFF.

The V and J genes are TRBV7-9 and TRBJ2-2; D is perhaps TRBD1 (6 bases). Germline CDR1 SEHNR, CDR2 FQNEAQ (reference sequence). The CDR3 sequence is 13 residues long. Trimming took 8 bases from V and 6 from J, leaving 13 bases between them. This CDR3 reads CASDRSGAGELFF. The CDR3 DNA is TGTGCCAGCGACAGGTCCGGGGCCGGGGAGCTGTTTTTT.

The chain recombines TRBV6-1 with TRBJ2-1, with TRBD2 matching 7 bases. CDR1 and CDR2 from the germline V gene are MNHNS and SASEGT. The CDR3 covers 15 residues. V lost 3 bases and J lost 0; bases outside the gene matches: 2. The DNA of the CDR3 is TGTGCCAGCAGTGACGGGGGGTTCTCCTACAATGAGCAGTTCTTC. Its protein product is CASSDGGFSYNEQFF.

The chain has TRBV27 and TRBJ2-5; 8 bases fit TRBD2. The CDR3 runs 14 residues. Germline assignment: CDR1 MNHEY and CDR2 SMNVEV (reference sequence). V dropped 3 bases and J dropped 4; count of bases not matched to a gene: 4. CDR3 loop: CASSFTSGLETQYF. The CDR3 coding sequence is TGTGCCAGCAGTTTTACTAGCGGTCTAGAGACCCAGTACTTC.

The chain recombines TRBV2 with TRBJ1-4; D remains unclear. The CDR3 covers 14 residues. Germline V gene data show CDR1 as SNHLY and CDR2 as FYNNEI. Deletions cut 4 bases from V and 3 bases from J, with 9 bases between. In DNA, the CDR3 is TGTGCCAGCAGTGGGGCAGCAGCTAATGAAAAACTGTTTTTT. It translates to CASSGAAANEKLFF.

The chain combines TRBV7-2 with TRBJ2-1; 8 nucleotides match TRBD2. CDR3 length: 14 residues. Germline loops: CDR1 SGHTA, CDR2 FQGNSA. With V trimmed by 6 bases and J by 8 bases, 9 bases remained unmatched. CDR3 residues: CASRPTAGGDEQFF. In DNA, the CDR3 is TGTGCCAGCAGACCTACCGCCGGGGGGGATGAGCAGTTCTTC.

The CDR3 DNA sequence: TGTGCCAGCAGCGAAGCTAGCGGGAGGTTGAACGAGCAGTACTTC. Protein product: CASSEASGRLNEQYF. The chain uses TRBV7-6 and TRBJ2-7, with 11 nucleotides matching TRBD2. The length of the CDR3 is 15 residues. Germline V gene sequence: CDR1 SGHVS, CDR2 FNYEAQ. V lost 5 bases to trimming and J lost 5 bases; unmatched junction nucleotides: 8.

This chain joins TRBV10-3 and TRBJ2-3, with 10 bases aligning to TRBD2. The CDR3 totals 15 residues. Per the germline V gene, CDR1 is ENHRY and CDR2 is SYGVKD. V was clipped by 6 bases and J by 4 bases; unmatched bases: 7. CDR3 region: CAISLAGGDSDTQYF. CDR3 coding DNA: TGTGCCATCAGCTTAGCGGGGGGCGACTCAGATACGCAGTATTTT.

This rearrangement joins TRBV6-6 to TRBJ1-2; D gene uncertain. The germline V gene has CDR1 MNHNY and CDR2 SVGAGI (reference sequence). V shed 0 bases and J shed 4 bases, with 6 bases lying between them. This CDR3 is 13 amino acids long. The CDR3 DNA reads as TGTGCCAGCAGTTACTCGGAGAGCTATGGCTACACCTTC. It is translated as CASSYSESYGYTF.

The V call is TRBV28, the J call TRBJ1-1, with TRBD1 matching over 9 bases. In germline, CDR1 is MDHEN, CDR2 SYDVKM. This CDR3 is 14 amino acids long. With V trimmed by 1 base and J by 7 bases, 4 bases remained unmatched. The CDR3 spells CASSLSGTGNEAFF. The CDR3 bases are TGTGCCAGCAGTTTATCCGGGACAGGGAATGAAGCTTTCTTT.

The V and J genes are TRBV7-3 and TRBJ2-2; TRBD2 matches 13 bases. This CDR3 spans 18 amino acids. The J segment lost 2 bases and the V segment lost 3 bases, leaving 6 bases of the junction unmatched. Germline V gives CDR1 SGHTA, CDR2 FQGTGA. CDR3 DNA sequence: TGTGCCAGCAGCTTTCTGACTAGCGGGAGGACAAACACCGGGGAGCTGTTTTTT. It translates to CASSFLTSGRTNTGELFF.

The J gene is TRBJ2-1, the V gene TRBV6-1, with D possibly matching TRBD2 (5 bases). Germline lookup yields CDR1 MNHNS and CDR2 SASEGT. The CDR3 sequence is 13 residues long. V lost 7 bases, J lost 0 bases, and 7 bases lay in between. The CDR3 coding sequence is TGTGCCAGCATCCGGGACTCCTACAATGAGCAGTTCTTC. Its protein is CASIRDSYNEQFF.

The chain links TRBV23-1 to TRBJ2-7, with D tentatively TRBD1 (6 bases). TRBV23-1 falls under the ORF class, with uncertain function. CDR3 length: 17 residues. V lost 2 bases and J 0 bases, leaving 17 bases between the germline ends. DNA for the CDR3: TGCGCCAGCAGTCAACCGAGGCACGGACAGACCTCCTACGAGCAGTACTTC. It specifies CASSQPRHGQTSYEQYF.

This rearrangement joins TRBV18 to TRBJ2-3; 9 bases match TRBD1. There are 15 residues in the CDR3. The ends lost 4 bases at V and 3 bases at J; junction bases unmatched: 5. From germline, CDR1 is KGHSH and CDR2 LQKENI. This chain's CDR3 is CASSQVGQGTDTQYF. As DNA, the CDR3 is TGTGCCAGCTCACAAGTGGGACAGGGTACAGATACGCAGTATTTT.

The chain carries TRBV18 and TRBJ1-6; D not resolved. Germline V gene sequence: CDR1 KGHSH, CDR2 LQKENI. V lost 3 bases and J 2 bases, leaving 5 bases between the germline ends. The CDR3 totals 14 residues. The DNA for the CDR3 is TGTGCCAGCTCACCCTCGGCCTATAATTCACCCCTCCACTTT. Translating it yields CASSPSAYNSPLHF.

The CDR3 loop is CASSPDGGGGYTF. DNA of the CDR3: TGTGCCAGCAGCCCGGACGGGGGTGGTGGCTACACCTTC. The J gene is TRBJ1-2, the V gene TRBV7-9, with a tentative D call TRBD1 (5 bases). The CDR3 has 13 residues. Trimming took 5 bases from V and 7 from J, leaving 14 bases between them. CDR1 SEHNR and CDR2 FQNEAQ come from the germline V gene (reference sequence). The full variable domain, completed using reference TRBV7-9 and TRBJ1-2, is DTGVSQNPRHKITKRGQNVTFRCDPISEHNRLYWYRQTLGQGPEFLTYFQNEAQLEKSRLLSDRFSAERPKGSFSTLEIQRTEQGDSAMYLCASSPDGGGGYTFGSGTRLTVV.

The V call is TRBV28, the J call TRBJ2-3, with 8 bases matching TRBD2. The CDR3 contains 16 residues. Germline V gene lookup returns CDR1 MDHEN and CDR2 SYDVKM. J gave up 3 bases and V 5 bases, and 10 bases lay outside the gene matches. The DNA of the CDR3 is TGTGCCAGCAGTGGACTAGCCCAGAGCACGACAGATACGCAGTATTTT. This gives the protein CASSGLAQSTTDTQYF.

This clone was detected only a few times. The J gene is TRBJ1-1, the V gene TRBV25-1; a weak D match, TRBD1 (5 bases). The CDR3 extends over 14 amino acids. V was clipped by 2 bases and J by 1 base, with 8 bases between them. Per germline, CDR1 MGHDK and CDR2 SYGVNS. CDR3 DNA sequence: TGTGCCAGCAGTGAACGGGGGGAGAACACTGAAGCTTTCTTT. Its protein product is CASSERGENTEAFF. The variable domain in full, completed from reference TRBV25-1 and TRBJ1-1, reads EADIYQTPRYLVIGTGKKITLECSQTMGHDKMYWYQQDPGMELHLIHYSYGVNSTEKGDLSSESTVSRIRTEHFPLTLESARPSHTSQYLCASSERGENTEAFFGQGTRLTVV.

J is TRBJ2-5 and V is TRBV5-1, with 7 positions matching TRBD2. The CDR3 has 14 residues. The V segment lost 0 bases and the J segment 4 bases; nucleotides outside the gene matches: 3. Germline lookup yields CDR1 SGHRS and CDR2 YFSETQ. The CDR3 DNA sequence: TGCGCCAGCAGCTTGGGCCCGGGAGGAGAGACCCAGTACTTC. Residues: CASSLGPGGETQYF.

This chain connects TRBV11-2 to TRBJ2-5; 7 bases line up with TRBD1. This CDR3 is built from 12 residues. Losses at the gene ends were 5 bases for V and 4 bases for J; bases not matched to a gene: 1. Germline assignment: CDR1 SGHAT and CDR2 FQNNGV. The CDR3 loop reads CASSRDRETQYF. DNA of the CDR3: TGTGCCAGCAGCCGGGACAGAGAGACCCAGTACTTC.

A single count supports this clone. The chain is built from TRBV7-2 and TRBJ1-2; 7 bases line up with TRBD1. V was clipped by 3 bases and J by 1 base; unmatched bases: 8. The CDR3 runs 16 residues. The germline CDR1 and CDR2 sequences are SGHTA and FQGNSA. The CDR3 bases are TGTGCCAGCAGCTTCCTAACTTCAGGGGGTAACTATGGCTACACCTTC. Its translation: CASSFLTSGGNYGYTF.

A single count supports this clone. The chain joins TRBV29-1 to TRBJ1-1; D not resolved. This CDR3 is 13 amino acids long. Germline lookup yields CDR1 SQVTM and CDR2 ANQGSEA. Trimming removed 7 bases at V and 0 bases at J, with 12 bases between. CDR3 nucleotides: TGCAGCGCAACACAGAGCATGAACACTGAAGCTTTCTTT. Translation: CSATQSMNTEAFF.

The chain couples TRBV30 to TRBJ1-5, with TRBD1 matching 11 bases. V lost 3 bases, J lost 6 bases, and 4 bases stayed unmatched. The CDR3 totals 14 residues. Germline V lookup: CDR1 GTSNPN, CDR2 SVGIG (reference sequence). In DNA form, the CDR3 reads TGTGCCTGGAGCGGGACAGGGGGTACTCAGCCCCAGCATTTT. Its translation: CAWSGTGGTQPQHF.

This clone was seen a single time. The chain has TRBV18 and TRBJ2-1; D ambiguous. Between the trimmed V and J ends, which lost 6 bases and 0 bases, there was a span of 12 bases. Germline assignment: CDR1 KGHSH and CDR2 LQKENI. The CDR3 is made up of 15 amino acids. The CDR3 DNA sequence: TGTGCCAGCTCCCAGGTGGTGGGCTCCTACAATGAGCAGTTCTTC. It yields the protein CASSQVVGSYNEQFF.

The gene calls are TRBV30 and TRBJ2-6; possible D gene TRBD2, 5 bases. CDR1 GTSNPN and CDR2 SVGIG come from the germline V gene (reference sequence). The CDR3 spans 14 residues. V shed 1 base and J shed 1 base, with 5 bases lying between them. CDR3 protein: CAWSGGSGANVLTF. CDR3 sequence (DNA): TGTGCCTGGAGTGGCGGGTCTGGGGCCAACGTCCTGACTTTC.

This rearrangement joins TRBV5-1 to TRBJ2-3, with 8 bases that match TRBD2. Trimming at V came to 2 bases and at J to 4 bases, leaving 3 bases not matched to a gene. CDR3 length equals 14 residues. The germline V gene has CDR1 SGHRS and CDR2 YFSETQ. This CDR3 reads CASSLAGAADTQYF. Written as DNA, the CDR3 is TGCGCCAGCAGCTTAGCGGGAGCGGCAGATACGCAGTATTTT.

This chain uses TRBV5-1 with TRBJ2-3, with 7 bases that match TRBD1. The CDR3 extends over 15 amino acids. Germline trimming cut 2 bases from V and 3 bases from J; bases unmatched to any gene: 6. Per the germline V gene, CDR1 is SGHRS and CDR2 is YFSETQ. CDR3 sequence reads: CASSFEGARTDTQYF. The CDR3 DNA is TGCGCCAGCAGCTTCGAGGGGGCGAGGACAGATACGCAGTATTTT. The whole variable domain, remainder taken from reference TRBV5-1 and TRBJ2-3, is KAGVTQTPRYLIKTRGQQVTLSCSPISGHRSVSWYQQTPGQGLQFLFEYFSETQRNKGNFPGRFSGRQFSNSRSEMNVSTLELGDSALYLCASSFEGARTDTQYFGPGTRLTVL.